This TCR beta chain originates from a study of tumor-infiltrating lymphocytes in localized non-small cell lung cancer. As to this clone: The antigen remains undetermined.

Regarding the study as a whole: TCR sequencing covered a subset of patients with enough tissue.

Assay: immunoSEQ multiplex PCR; the TCRdb copy retains only in-frame clones and omits some. This sample has about 5,100 clones; approximately 66% occur once, and the top ten carry around 61%. From germline, CDR1 is SGDLS and CDR2 YYNGEE. With 0 bases clipped from V and 5 bases from J, the junction kept 5 bases outside the gene matches. This CDR3 has 16 residues. The sequenced material came from lung tumor tissue. The chain recombines TRBV9 with TRBJ2-1; TRBD2 aligns across 10 bases. The sequence was obtained from a human donor with non-small cell lung cancer. CDR3 nucleotide sequence: TGTGCCAGCAGCGTAGAGGTACTAGCGGGAAACAATGAGCAGTTCTTC. Amino acids: CASSVEVLAGNNEQFF.